Following are 7 T cell receptor beta chains from one sample sequenced in a study of blood T cell repertoires in COVID-19. Assay used: immunoSEQ multiplex PCR; TCRdb lists only in-frame clones, some missing. Altogether tens of thousands of clones are present, 70% to 90% being singletons, with the ten largest covering 3.5% to 4.5%. The sequenced material came from peripheral blood. These receptors came from a human donor in a cohort sampled during active COVID-19.

The gene calls are TRBV10-1 and TRBJ1-5; D might be TRBD1 (5 bases). The length of the CDR3 is 16 residues. The V end lost 4 bases, the J end lost 5 bases, and 18 bases lay between the germline ends. CDR1 is WNHNN, CDR2 SYGVQD, per germline (reference sequence). CDR3 nucleotides: TGCGCCAGCAGTGGTCCGAGCTCAGGGTTCGATCAGCCCCAGCATTTT. Translating it yields CASSGPSSGFDQPQHF.

The chain couples TRBV13 to TRBJ1-2; D is ambiguous. Deletions cut 0 bases from V and 8 bases from J, with 7 bases between. Germline V gives CDR1 PRHDT, CDR2 FYEKMQ (reference sequence). The CDR3 length is 12 residues. CDR3 DNA sequence: TGTGCCAGCAGCTTAGGTCGGGGAGGCTACACCTTC. Amino acid sequence: CASSLGRGGYTF.

V and J are TRBV28 and TRBJ2-2, with TRBD1 matching over 10 bases. In germline, CDR1 is MDHEN, CDR2 SYDVKM. The CDR3 sequence is 16 residues long. V was pared by 6 bases and J by 6 bases, with 10 bases of the junction left unmatched. The CDR3 nucleotides are TGTGCCAGCAGGGAGGGGACAGGGGTGATCTCCGGGGAGCTGTTTTTT. Its translation: CASREGTGVISGELFF.

The chain uses TRBV9 and TRBJ1-2; the match to TRBD1 covers 8 bases. Germline loops: CDR1 SGDLS, CDR2 YYNGEE. V dropped 1 base and J dropped 8; count of bases not matched to a gene: 4. The CDR3 is made up of 13 amino acids. CDR3 in amino acids: CASSVRTGQGYTF. The CDR3 DNA follows: TGTGCCAGCAGCGTAAGGACAGGGCAAGGCTACACCTTC.

The chain is built from TRBV5-4 and TRBJ1-6; weak D call: TRBD1 (5 bases). This CDR3 contains 13 residues. V was shortened by 4 bases and J by 6 bases, with 8 bases between the two germline ends. The germline gives CDR1 SGHNT, CDR2 YYREEE (reference sequence). CDR3 in amino acids: CASSRQLNSPLHF. The DNA for the CDR3 is TGTGCCAGCAGCCGACAGCTTAATTCACCCCTCCACTTT.

The chain carries TRBV5-1 and TRBJ2-3; tentative D call: TRBD2 (6 bases). Looked up from germline, CDR1 is SGHRS and CDR2 is YFSETQ. V was cut by 4 bases and J by 5 bases, with 14 bases left in between. This CDR3 comprises 14 residues. As DNA, the CDR3 is TGCGCCAGCAGCCTGGATGGCGGGGAAGATACGCAGTATTTT. Protein: CASSLDGGEDTQYF.

The V gene is TRBV6-5, the J gene TRBJ1-1; 7 nucleotides agree with TRBD1. The CDR3 consists of 14 residues. V shed 8 bases and J 3 bases; nucleotides not matched to a gene: 9. From germline, CDR1 is MNHEY and CDR2 SVGAGI. DNA for the CDR3: TGTGCCAGCCTGAGAGGGGGCATCGACACTGAAGCTTTCTTT. Protein product: CASLRGGIDTEAFF.